This T cell receptor (beta chain) was sequenced during a study of regulatory T cells in long-lasting Graves disease. For the study at large: Graves' patients (newly diagnosed) had been on antithyroid drugs under 3 months.

This clonotype was counted between two and nine times. What it binds is not known. Specified time point: newly diagnosed GD, antithyroid drugs for less than 3 months. The TCR library used RNA extracted from PBMCs. For TCR beta, libraries came from iRepertoire HTBI primers and Arm-PCR of CDR3 regions. In TCRdb, the multiplex PCR reads were re-called with MiXCR into one record per CDR3 protein. This table has 550,000 to 650,000 distinct CDR3 sequences, more than 15% appearing once. Trimming pared 1 base from V and 6 bases from J, leaving 10 bases between. CDR3 length: 13 amino acids. Germline V gives CDR1 MNHEY, CDR2 SVGAGI. The study's findings and limits: Thyroid tissue was not sampled; only peripheral blood was.

The sample was also reused in another study, on T cells in Graves' hyperthyroidism and ophthalmopathy.

This specimen was peripheral blood mononuclear cells (PBMCs), taken at new diagnosis, from a patient treated with antithyroid drugs. The V and J genes are TRBV6-5 and TRBJ2-7, with D maybe TRBD2 (5 bases). This receptor was taken from a young man with Graves disease. The CDR3: CASSYFGRGEQYF. The CDR3 nucleotides are TGTGCCAGCAGTTACTTTGGTCGGGGCGAGCAGTACTTC.